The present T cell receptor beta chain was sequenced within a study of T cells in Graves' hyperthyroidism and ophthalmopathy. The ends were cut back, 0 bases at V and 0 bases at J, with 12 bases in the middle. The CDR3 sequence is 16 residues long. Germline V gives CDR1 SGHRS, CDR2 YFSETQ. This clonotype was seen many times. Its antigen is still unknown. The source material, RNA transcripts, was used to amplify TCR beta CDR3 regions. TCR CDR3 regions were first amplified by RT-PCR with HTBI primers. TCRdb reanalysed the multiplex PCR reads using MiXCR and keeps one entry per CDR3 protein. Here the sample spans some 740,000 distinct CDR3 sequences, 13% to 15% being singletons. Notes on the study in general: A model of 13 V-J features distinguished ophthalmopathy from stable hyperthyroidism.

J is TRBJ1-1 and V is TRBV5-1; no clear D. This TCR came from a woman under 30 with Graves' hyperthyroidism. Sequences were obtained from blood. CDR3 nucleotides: TGCGCCAGCAGCTTGGGGCCGCCCGGCATGAACACTGAAGCTTTCTTT. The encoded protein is CASSLGPPGMNTEAFF.